These T cell receptor beta chains were read from a single sample in a study of blood T cell repertoires in COVID-19. The protocol was immunoSEQ multiplex PCR, while the TCRdb copy is restricted to in-frame clones and leaves out a portion. Counted here are some 74,000 clones, roughly 80% occurring once; the ten biggest clones make up approximately 12%. Sequencing used peripheral blood. The source is a human donor in a cohort sampled during active COVID-19. The CDR3 runs from the conserved cysteine through the conserved F or W. The D gene is left open where the match is weak. Clone size is not always given. Where it is, it says once, few, many or a class for expanded clones.

TRBD1	16	TRBV10-3	NA	TRBJ2-5	TGTGCCATCAGTGGGGAATGGACAGGGGCGGGGGAGACCCAGTACTTC	CAISGEWTGAGETQYF
NA	14	TRBV6-4	NA	TRBJ2-3	TGTGCCAGCAGTCCGGGACTTCCCACAGATACGCAGTATTTT	CASSPGLPTDTQYF
TRBD2	15	TRBV10-3	NA	TRBJ2-7	TGTGCCATCAGTCGAACACCCGGGACTAGCGTCGAGCAGTACTTC	CAISRTPGTSVEQYF
NA	15	TRBV30	NA	TRBJ1-6	TGTGCCTGGAGCCCCAACGGGAGACTAAATTCACCCCTCCACTTT	CAWSPNGRLNSPLHF
TRBD2	17	TRBV3-1/TRBV3-2	few	TRBJ2-3	TGTGCCAGCAGCCAAGGTACTAGCGATACTAGCACAGATACGCAGTATTTT	CASSQGTSDTSTDTQYF
TRBD1	14	TRBV3-1/TRBV3-2	NA	TRBJ1-1	TGTGCCAGCAGCCAAACCGGGACAGGGGGTGAAGCTTTCTTT	CASSQTGTGGEAFF
NA	15	TRBV7-2	once	TRBJ2-2	TGTGCCAGCACCCCGGGGTCGCTGAACACCGGGGAGCTGTTTTTT	CASTPGSLNTGELFF
TRBD1	13	TRBV7-2	NA	TRBJ2-7	TGTGCCAGCAGCTTAACAGGGGCCTACGAGCAGTACTTC	CASSLTGAYEQYF
NA	14	TRBV6-6	NA	TRBJ2-7	TGTGCCAGCAGTGGCCGGGACTTAAGCTACGAGCAGTACTTC	CASSGRDLSYEQYF
NA	14	TRBV5-1	NA	TRBJ1-4	TGCGCCAGCAGCTTGGACAGCCTTAATGAAAAACTGTTTTTT	CASSLDSLNEKLFF
TRBD1	17	TRBV20-1	NA	TRBJ2-3	TGCAGTGCTAGTAACTTTGGGCAGGGGGACGATACAGATACGCAGTATTTT	CSASNFGQGDDTDTQYF
TRBD1	17	TRBV7-2	NA	TRBJ1-6	TGTGCCAGCAGATATAGGGGACAGGGGGCAAATAATTCACCCCTCCACTTT	CASRYRGQGANNSPLHF
NA	15	TRBV5-6	NA	TRBJ1-6	TGTGCCAGCAGCTTATCGGACCGGCGGGCTTCACCCCTCCACTTT	CASSLSDRRASPLHF
TRBD2	15	TRBV6-2/TRBV6-3	NA	TRBJ2-3	TGTGCCAGCAGTCGGCAATCCGGGACTAGAGATACGCAGTATTTT	CASSRQSGTRDTQYF
TRBD1	15	TRBV20-1	once	TRBJ1-6	TGCAGTGCTAGTCTAACAGGGGGATATAATTCACCCCTCCACTTT	CSASLTGGYNSPLHF
TRBD2	17	TRBV5-1	NA	TRBJ2-7	TGCGCCAGCAGCTTTTCCTCGGCGGGGGGGCTCTCCTACGAGCAGTACTTC	CASSFSSAGGLSYEQYF
NA	15	TRBV9	NA	TRBJ2-1	TGTGCCAGCAGCGTAGCCAGGTCCCCCTACAATGAGCAGTTCTTC	CASSVARSPYNEQFF
NA	15	TRBV5-1	NA	TRBJ1-2	TGCGCCAGCCGAGAACCCGGAGCCGGGGGGGCTGGCTACACCTTC	CASREPGAGGAGYTF
NA	15	TRBV11-2	once	TRBJ2-7	TGTGCCAGCAGCTCCAGACAGCCTAGCTCCTACGAGCAGTACTTC	CASSSRQPSSYEQYF
TRBD1	16	TRBV6-2/TRBV6-3	NA	TRBJ1-2	TGTGCCAGCAGTGATTCGACAGGGACTGTGTACTATGGCTACACCTTC	CASSDSTGTVYYGYTF
TRBD2	17	TRBV5-4	NA	TRBJ2-5	TGTGCCAGCAGCTTGGCGGATAGCGGGGGGGTGACGAAGACCCAGTACTTC	CASSLADSGGVTKTQYF
TRBD1	17	TRBV4-3	NA	TRBJ2-4	TGCGCCAGCAGCCAAGAGAGTCAGGGGGCGCTTTATGGCATTCAGTACTTC	CASSQESQGALYGIQYF
TRBD1	14	TRBV7-9	NA	TRBJ2-7	TGTGCCAGCAGCTCCGGACAGGGCGGCTACGAGCAGTACTTC	CASSSGQGGYEQYF